What follows is one T cell receptor beta chain and its context. Its antigen is unknown. This record belongs to a study of T cells in localized non-small cell lung cancer. The CDR3 has 13 amino acids. In germline, CDR1 is SSHAT, CDR2 FNYEAQ (reference sequence). V gave up 3 bases and J gave up 6 bases; unmatched junction bases: 1. Produced via immunoSEQ multiplex PCR; TCRdb's table is partial and in-frame only. The sample lists 75,000 to 80,000 clones, 70% to 90% occurring once. Findings of the study overall: Sequencing was limited to one tumor region, leaving the possibility of heterogeneity open. Blood T cell density predicted longer survival; adjacent-lung clonality, shorter. Uninvolved adjacent lung showed higher T cell clonality than tumor. Adjacent lung had a median about 60 of the 100 largest tumor clones.

The specimen was peripheral blood, collected before any cancer treatment. This clonotype originated in a female donor over 55 with stage I lung adenocarcinoma. The V gene is TRBV7-7, the J gene TRBJ2-2; 7 bases line up with TRBD1. The CDR3 bases are TGTGCCAGCAGCTTCGACAGGGCCGGGGAGCTGTTTTTT. As protein: CASSFDRAGELFF.